The clone carrying this T cell receptor (beta chain) was counted only a few times. The antigen is not known. The entry originates in a study of T cells after yellow fever vaccination. Study at large: Fractions with few cells were prepared using SMART-Seq v4 Ultra Low Input. Study findings and constraints: The presence of abundant clonotypes contaminating from the bulk population was possible in FACS-sorted repertoires.

A universal primer site and UMIs were added as TCR cDNA was made by 5'RACE template switching. TCRdb called the 5' RACE reads again in MiXCR, with one record for every CDR3 protein. Of under 200,000 distinct CDR3 sequences in the sample, approximately 11% were seen once. CDR1 is LGHNA and CDR2 is YSLEER in the germline V gene. The CDR3 length is 18 residues. J gave up 2 bases and V 1 base, and 13 bases lay outside the gene matches. The chain carries TRBV4-3 and TRBJ1-2, with TRBD1 matching 7 bases. The receptor was isolated from a man aged 18 to 30 who received the YFV17D yellow fever vaccine. The starting material was CD8+ T cells sorted from PBMCs, obtained 15 days after the yellow fever booster vaccination. The CDR3 region has the DNA TGCGCCAGCAGCCAAGTCGCCGGGGCGACAGGGAGAAACTATGGCTACACCTTC. Translated: CASSQVAGATGRNYGYTF.